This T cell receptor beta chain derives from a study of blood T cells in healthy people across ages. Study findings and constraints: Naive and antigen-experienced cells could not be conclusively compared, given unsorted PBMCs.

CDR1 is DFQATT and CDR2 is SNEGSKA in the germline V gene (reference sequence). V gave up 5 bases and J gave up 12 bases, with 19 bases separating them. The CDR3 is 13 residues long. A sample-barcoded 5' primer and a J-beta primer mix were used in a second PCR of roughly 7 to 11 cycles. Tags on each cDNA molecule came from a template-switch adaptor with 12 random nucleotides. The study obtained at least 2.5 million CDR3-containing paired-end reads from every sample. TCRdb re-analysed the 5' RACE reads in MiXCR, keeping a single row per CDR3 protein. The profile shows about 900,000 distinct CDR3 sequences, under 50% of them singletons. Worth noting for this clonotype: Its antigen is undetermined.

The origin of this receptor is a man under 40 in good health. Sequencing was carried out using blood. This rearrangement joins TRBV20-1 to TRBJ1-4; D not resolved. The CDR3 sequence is CSALFGPILELFF. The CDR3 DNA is TGCAGTGCTCTCTTCGGACCCATTCTGGAACTGTTTTTT.